This entry features one TCR beta chain sequence. Its antigen target is currently unknown. Per-nucleotide qualities are absent, and no much larger clonotype sits a single base away. The source of the sample is a study of T cell responses to AZD1222 COVID-19 vaccine (dated by TCRdb to about 2021). For the study in its entirety: AZD1222 recipients given second doses at about 4 weeks or at about 12 weeks were pooled, since spike-specific TCR depth and breadth were not found to differ between the two schedules. A total of 230 to 250 trial participants underwent TCR sequencing, of whom 207 received two doses of AZD1222 and 26 received two doses of the MenACWY control vaccine. Trial participants were enrolled by age into 18-55, 56-69 and 70-plus year subgroups, with 148, 28 and 57 TCR-sequenced participants respectively. The investigation overall reported the following: Participants were mostly white British and included more females than males, and it was suggested by the authors that clonal diversity may have been underestimated. Because no day 14 peak-response samples were available, repertoires were characterized only after the peak T cell response. Nearly half of unique spike-specific TCRs reportedly recognized epitopes outside regions mutated in the B.1.351 and B.1.1.7 variants. After two AZD1222 doses, both the breadth and the depth of spike-specific TCRs were significantly higher than at day 0 and than in MenACWY recipients. CD4 TCRs associated with the vaccine covered the entire spike protein, and the dominant responses were in regions 160-218 and 743-854. In the small 56-69-year group, the increase in depth fell short of significance, most likely because of low power. Conclusions about previously exposed vaccinees were limited because only six AZD1222 recipients were SARS-CoV-2 seropositive at baseline.

The time point label of this sample denotes: baseline before first vaccination. Vaccinee samples were obtained from the UK trials COV001 and COV002, which included a single-blind randomized controlled phase 2/3 trial of AZD1222 (ChAdOx1 nCoV-19) in healthy adults. Trial participant PBMC samples were collected at day 0 and day 28 after the second dose for TCRbeta chain sequencing. CDR1 and CDR2 were assigned from the germline V gene as KGHDR and SFDVKD. The CDR3 has 14 amino acids, counting the end cysteine and phenylalanine. Kept here is only the CDR3 DNA, which spans 42 bases and is read in frame from base 1. Compared with germline, V lacks 4 bases and J lacks 5 bases; bases without a gene match: 6. The CDR3 regions of human TCRbeta chains were analyzed by immunosequencing. On the authors' methods: Repertoire TCRs were matched against a reference library of SARS-CoV-2-specific TCRs generated with the MIRA antigen-specificity platform. Breadth was defined as the fraction of unique TCRs that were SARS-CoV-2-associated. Depth was defined as the fraction of total T cells that were SARS-CoV-2-associated. Using the MIRA data, each spike-specific TCR was mapped to the spike region that the TCR reacts to and placed in a CD4 or CD8 class. Log10-transformed breadth and depth values were compared by one-way ANOVA with Sidak's multiple comparisons tests. TCRdb obtained this table from immuneACCESS and retained in-frame rearrangements with V and J assigned. These tables miss some clones; where compared with another copy, unresolved V genes account for less than half of the shortfall, and the remainder is unexplained. Clone size and V and J calls were adopted from that table, with D and trimming inferred from the DNA. This sample lists about 120,000 clones; 80% to 90% were detected once. The ten largest clones represent approximately 1.5% of the sample.

The chain uses TRBV24-1 and TRBJ1-2, with TRBD1 matching 7 junction bases. This receptor was obtained from an adult in good health. Sequencing used peripheral blood, obtained on day 0 of AZD1222 vaccination. The CDR3 loop reads CATSDYGQAYGYTF. In nucleotide form, the sequence is TGTGCCACCAGTGACTATGGACAGGCATATGGCTACACCTTC.